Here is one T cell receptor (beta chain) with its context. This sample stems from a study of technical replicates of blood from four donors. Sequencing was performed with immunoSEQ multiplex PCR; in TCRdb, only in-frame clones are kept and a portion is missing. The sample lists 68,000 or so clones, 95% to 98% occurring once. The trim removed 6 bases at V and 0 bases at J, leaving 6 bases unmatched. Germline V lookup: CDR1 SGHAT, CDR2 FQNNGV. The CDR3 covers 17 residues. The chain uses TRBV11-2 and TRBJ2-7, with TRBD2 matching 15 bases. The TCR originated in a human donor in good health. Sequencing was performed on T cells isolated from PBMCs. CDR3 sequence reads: CASRPGLAGGSSYEQYF. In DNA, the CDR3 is TGTGCCAGCAGACCGGGACTAGCGGGAGGTAGCTCCTACGAGCAGTACTTC.